The rows below give T cell receptor beta chains drawn from one sample of a study of Ad26.COV2.S vaccination and SARS-CoV-2 variants. Some clones are missing from TCRdb's copy, which holds only in-frame ones; the method was immunoSEQ multiplex PCR. Here the sample spans around 300,000 clones, 86% being singletons. Material: peripheral blood, obtained in a trial of Ad26.COV2.S vaccine versus placebo. The receptor source for this set is a person between 18 and 65 years old who received the Ad26.COV2.S COVID-19 vaccine or a placebo. CDR3s include the opening cysteine and the closing phenylalanine or tryptophan. Each record gives: clone size, J gene, V gene, D gene, CDR3 protein, CDR3 DNA. A D gene is named only where the DNA matches it firmly. The size entry is marked missing in some rows and otherwise reads once, few, many or a size class.

>few|TRBJ2-7|TRBV28|.
CASSPAGRSSYEQYF
TGTGCCAGCAGCCCAGCGGGCAGGAGCTCCTACGAGCAGTACTTC
>few|TRBJ1-2|TRBV6-6|TRBD1
CASSYLGQAVHGYTF
TGTGCCAGCAGTTACCTAGGACAGGCAGTACATGGCTACACCTTC
>.|TRBJ2-6|TRBV19|.
CASSWTFGANVLTF
TGTGCCAGTAGTTGGACTTTTGGGGCCAACGTCCTGACTTTC
>.|TRBJ1-4|TRBV11-2|TRBD1
CASSLTGQGNEKLFF
TGTGCCAGCAGCTTAACCGGACAGGGCAATGAAAAACTGTTTTTT
>.|TRBJ2-5|TRBV7-8|.
CASSPRGGTGFQTQYF
TGTGCCAGCAGCCCCCGGGGGGGGACAGGGTTTCAGACCCAGTACTTC
>.|TRBJ2-3|TRBV12-3/TRBV12-4|.
CASSRGGDTQYF
TGTGCCAGCAGCCGGGGTGGGGATACGCAGTATTTT
>once|TRBJ2-5|TRBV18|TRBD1
CASSPGGQGQETQYF
TGTGCCAGCTCACCGGGGGGACAGGGCCAAGAGACCCAGTACTTC
>.|TRBJ1-1|TRBV4-3|.
CASSQDRSLNTEAFF
TGCGCCAGCAGCCAAGATCGGAGCTTGAACACTGAAGCTTTCTTT
>.|TRBJ2-5|TRBV7-2|TRBD2
CASSLALNGGGAKTQYF
TGTGCCAGCAGCTTAGCCCTCAACGGGGGGGGCGCGAAGACCCAGTACTTC
>.|TRBJ2-1|TRBV13|.
CASSPWETSYNEQFF
TGTGCCAGCAGCCCGTGGGAGACTTCCTACAATGAGCAGTTCTTC
>few|TRBJ1-6|TRBV19|TRBD1
CASSTRDRTNSPLHF
TGTGCCAGTAGTACCCGGGACAGAACCAATTCACCCCTCCACTTT
>.|TRBJ2-5|TRBV30|TRBD1
CAWSEGARETQYF
TGTGCCTGGAGTGAGGGGGCGCGGGAGACCCAGTACTTC